Listed below are T cell receptor beta chains from one sample, sequenced in a study of human T cells and chemical hapten exposure. TCRdb used MiXCR to reprocess the RACE reads, holding one entry per CDR3 protein. The data hold some 99,000 distinct CDR3 sequences, with roughly a tenth observed a single time. Here the sequenced sample was whole blood, taken in connection with sensitization to the hapten diphenylcyclopropenone (DPC). These receptor sequences come from a middle-aged woman with alopecia areata. Some clones in this sample may be carry-over from other donors' samples. CDR3s include the opening cysteine and the closing phenylalanine or tryptophan. Size values are once, few and many counts, or a class for expanded clones, and some rows have none.

V gene: TRBV10-2
J gene: TRBJ2-3
clone size: many
CDR3 protein: CASSAILAASTDTQYF

V gene: TRBV6-2/TRBV6-3
J gene: TRBJ2-1
clone size: -
CDR3 protein: CASSYLAGGPDEQFF

V gene: TRBV7-2
J gene: TRBJ2-2
clone size: many
CDR3 protein: CASSFAPSGGNTGELFF

V gene: TRBV7-2
J gene: TRBJ2-1
clone size: few
CDR3 protein: CASILDGSLWDEQFF

V gene: TRBV7-2
J gene: TRBJ2-4
clone size: many
CDR3 protein: CASSPQVGQIAKNIQYF

V gene: TRBV6-2/TRBV6-3
J gene: TRBJ1-1
clone size: -
CDR3 protein: CASSPSKGEAFF

V gene: TRBV20-1
J gene: TRBJ2-1
clone size: few
CDR3 protein: CSADIAQKQFF

V gene: TRBV5-1
J gene: TRBJ1-2
clone size: -
CDR3 protein: CASSEQSNVYTF

V gene: TRBV5-1
J gene: TRBJ2-5
clone size: many
CDR3 protein: CASSGADSRGETQYF

V gene: TRBV29-1
J gene: TRBJ2-5
clone size: -
CDR3 protein: CSVEKPMGLAVVGTQYF

V gene: TRBV28
J gene: TRBJ2-5
clone size: -
CDR3 protein: CASSFSQGRKETQYF

V gene: TRBV29-1
J gene: TRBJ2-5
clone size: many
CDR3 protein: CSVNSWAETQYF

V gene: TRBV28
J gene: TRBJ1-2
clone size: many
CDR3 protein: CASSLNSLNYGYTF

V gene: TRBV15
J gene: TRBJ2-1
clone size: many
CDR3 protein: CATSRDASGLGYEQFF

V gene: TRBV24-1
J gene: TRBJ2-1
clone size: -
CDR3 protein: CATSDPVAGAWNEQFF

V gene: TRBV6-5
J gene: TRBJ1-1
clone size: many
CDR3 protein: CASSRKMTGGHTEAFF

V gene: TRBV28
J gene: TRBJ1-5
clone size: many
CDR3 protein: CASGDGDGINQPQHF

V gene: TRBV4-1
J gene: TRBJ2-4
clone size: few
CDR3 protein: CASSQVLRGLAKNIQYF

V gene: TRBV6-2/TRBV6-3
J gene: TRBJ2-7
clone size: -
CDR3 protein: CASSYAANDPYEQYF

V gene: TRBV2
J gene: TRBJ2-5
clone size: many
CDR3 protein: CASRPEGLWEETQYF

V gene: TRBV29-1
J gene: TRBJ2-3
clone size: -
CDR3 protein: CSVSSDTQYF

V gene: TRBV7-2
J gene: TRBJ1-2
clone size: many
CDR3 protein: CASSSPGYGYTF

V gene: TRBV10-3
J gene: TRBJ2-2
clone size: many
CDR3 protein: CAISESGLAGPAGELFF

V gene: TRBV7-2
J gene: TRBJ1-2
clone size: -
CDR3 protein: CASSKGTGYGYTF

V gene: TRBV28
J gene: TRBJ1-4
clone size: -
CDR3 protein: CASSPGQGGGKLFF

V gene: TRBV7-2
J gene: TRBJ2-2
clone size: -
CDR3 protein: CASRGGQGYTGELFF

V gene: TRBV7-2
J gene: TRBJ2-5
clone size: -
CDR3 protein: CASSQQRGPQETQYF

V gene: TRBV11-2
J gene: TRBJ1-4
clone size: many
CDR3 protein: CASSFSDGGEKLFF

V gene: TRBV2
J gene: TRBJ2-7
clone size: few
CDR3 protein: CASSEGGYEQYF

V gene: TRBV5-6
J gene: TRBJ2-7
clone size: many
CDR3 protein: CASSRDRSYEQYF

V gene: TRBV18
J gene: TRBJ2-2
clone size: many
CDR3 protein: CASSQLFTGELFF

V gene: TRBV18
J gene: TRBJ2-3
clone size: -
CDR3 protein: CASSPPMSTDTQYF

V gene: TRBV6-2/TRBV6-3
J gene: TRBJ1-2
clone size: few
CDR3 protein: CASGSPEAVFYGYTF

V gene: TRBV30
J gene: TRBJ1-5
clone size: -
CDR3 protein: CAWNDGNQPQHF

V gene: TRBV28
J gene: TRBJ2-7
clone size: many
CDR3 protein: CASSSGYREQYF

V gene: TRBV27
J gene: TRBJ2-7
clone size: many
CDR3 protein: CASSFEGDEQYF

V gene: TRBV12-3/TRBV12-4
J gene: TRBJ2-1
clone size: -
CDR3 protein: CASSPGTSGGVRNEQFF

V gene: TRBV7-9
J gene: TRBJ2-1
clone size: -
CDR3 protein: CASSSERLGANEQFF